This TCR beta chain was sequenced in a study of cytomegalovirus exposure and HLA in healthy donors. Study background: Early release data held some 79 million unique TCRs from HLA-typed donors.

Both 60 Vbeta primers and 13 Jbeta primers went into the PCR. Here immunoSEQ multiplex PCR was the method, and the copy in TCRdb shows in-frame clones only, minus some. Altogether 150,000 to 200,000 clones are present, 75% being singletons, with the ten largest covering about 11%. The CDR3 contains 13 residues. Germline V gene data show CDR1 as MNHEY and CDR2 as SVGAGI. Between the trimmed V and J ends, which lost 7 bases and 5 bases, there was a span of 14 bases. On this clone: Antigen: not known.

Study-level results: TRBV6-2, TRBV6-3 and some other V segments were excluded as indistinguishable. Immune exposure was documented only through CMV serostatus.

This TCR derives from a man between 18 and 35 years old in good health and CMV-seropositive. The sample comprised PBMCs. The chain couples TRBV6-5 to TRBJ1-1; possible D gene TRBD1, 6 bases. The CDR3 region has the DNA TGTGCCAGCAATGCAGGGGTATGGACTGAAGCTTTCTTT. This gives the protein CASNAGVWTEAFF.